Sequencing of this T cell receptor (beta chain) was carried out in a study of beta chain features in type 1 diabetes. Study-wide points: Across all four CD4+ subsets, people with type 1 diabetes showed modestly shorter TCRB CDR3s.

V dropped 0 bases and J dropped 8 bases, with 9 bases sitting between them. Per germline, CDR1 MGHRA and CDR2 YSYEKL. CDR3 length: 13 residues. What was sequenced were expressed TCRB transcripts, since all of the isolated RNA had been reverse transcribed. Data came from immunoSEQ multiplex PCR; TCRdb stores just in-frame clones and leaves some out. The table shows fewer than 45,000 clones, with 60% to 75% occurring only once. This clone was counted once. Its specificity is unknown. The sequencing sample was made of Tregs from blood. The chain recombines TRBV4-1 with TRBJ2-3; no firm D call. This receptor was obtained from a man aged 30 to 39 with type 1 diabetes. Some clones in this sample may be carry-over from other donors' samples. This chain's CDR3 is CASSQDPRGTQYF. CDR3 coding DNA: TGCGCCAGCAGCCAAGATCCCCGCGGTACGCAGTATTTT.